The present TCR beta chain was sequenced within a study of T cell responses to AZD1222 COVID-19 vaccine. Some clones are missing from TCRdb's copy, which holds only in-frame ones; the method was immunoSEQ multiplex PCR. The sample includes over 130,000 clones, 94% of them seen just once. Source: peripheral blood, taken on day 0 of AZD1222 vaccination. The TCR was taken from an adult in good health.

The DNA of the CDR3 is TGTGCCAGTAGTATCGATAGGGGCAGCGGAGGTTCACCCCTCCACTTT. The encoded protein is CASSIDRGSGGSPLHF. This chain uses TRBV19 with TRBJ1-6; D possibly corresponds to TRBD1 (5 bases). Germline loops: CDR1 LNHDA, CDR2 SQIVND (reference sequence). This CDR3 is 16 amino acids long. Trimming took 3 bases from V and 9 from J, leaving 18 bases between them.